The 11 T cell receptor beta chains below all came from one sample that was sequenced in a study of cytomegalovirus exposure and HLA in healthy donors (dated by TCRdb to about 2017). The library was built by means of the immunoSEQ multiplex PCR assay. For the multiplex PCR, a mixture combining 60 forward primers for TCR Vbeta segments and 13 reverse primers for TCR Jbeta segments was used. The clones in this table, taken by TCRdb from immuneACCESS, are in-frame only. Not every clone is retained; where verified, under half of the shortfall comes from an unresolved V gene, and the cause of the rest is unknown. Recorded for this sample are around 36,000 clones; roughly 80% of them occurred a single time. About 9.3% of the sample lies in the top ten. Sequencing was done on a sample of PBMCs. These receptors were collected from a woman aged 35 to 49 in good health and CMV-seronegative.

CDR3 sequence (DNA): TGCAGCGTTGTCTCCCAACCTACTAGCACAGATACGCAGTATTTT. Protein product: CSVVSQPTSTDTQYF. J is TRBJ2-3 and V is TRBV29-1; D uncertain. This CDR3 is 15 amino acids long. Germline CDR1 is SQVTM and CDR2 is ANQGSEA. V shed 4 bases and J shed 0 bases, with 14 bases lying between them.

CDR3 DNA: TGTGCCAGCAGCTTCGTGCAGGGGGCGGGAAACACCATATATTTT. The encoded protein is CASSFVQGAGNTIYF. J is TRBJ1-3 and V is TRBV11-2, with 8 positions matching TRBD1. With 3 bases clipped from V and 4 bases from J, the junction kept 5 bases outside the gene matches. Germline V CDR1 and CDR2: SGHAT, FQNNGV. The CDR3 covers 15 residues.

This clone was seen only once. The genes are TRBV7-9 and TRBJ1-6; TRBD1 aligns across 8 bases. V shed 5 bases, J shed 8 bases, and the junction held 8 bases outside the gene matches. Germline V CDR1 and CDR2: SEHNR, FQNEAQ (reference sequence). The length of the CDR3 is 15 residues. The CDR3 region has the DNA TGTGCCAGCAGCGCTCGACAGGGGATTGATTCACCCCTCCACTTT. It encodes CASSARQGIDSPLHF.

There are a few counts of this clone. The V gene is TRBV19, the J gene TRBJ2-2; 10 nucleotides agree with TRBD2. Germline CDR1 is LNHDA and CDR2 is SQIVND (reference sequence). Losses at the gene ends were 2 bases for V and 5 bases for J; bases not matched to a gene: 5. The CDR3 runs to 16 residues. In nucleotides, the CDR3 is TGTGCCAGTAGTATACTAGCGGGGGCGAGTACCGGGGAGCTGTTTTTT. Translated: CASSILAGASTGELFF.

This rearrangement joins TRBV18 to TRBJ2-5; possibly TRBD2 for D (6 bases). The CDR3 runs 15 residues. V lost 3 bases and J 5 bases, leaving 16 bases between the germline ends. Germline CDR1 KGHSH, CDR2 LQKENI. This CDR3 reads CASSPGPGREETQYF. CDR3 sequence (DNA): TGTGCCAGCTCACCGGGACCCGGGAGAGAGGAGACCCAGTACTTC.

This chain joins TRBV5-1 and TRBJ1-2; D possibly corresponds to TRBD1 (6 bases). Germline CDR1 SGHRS, CDR2 YFSETQ. CDR3 size: 13 residues. The V end lost 2 bases, the J end lost 6 bases, and 11 bases lay between the germline ends. The CDR3 nucleotides read TGCGCCAGCAGCTTCGGGACAACTAATGGCTACACCTTC. Its protein product is CASSFGTTNGYTF.

The V and J genes are TRBV15 and TRBJ2-6, with 11 bases that match TRBD1. The germline V gene encodes CDR1 LNHNV and CDR2 YYDKDF (reference sequence). V shed 8 bases, J shed 0 bases, and the junction held 0 bases outside the gene matches. The CDR3 contains 15 residues. The CDR3 spells CATGTGGSGANVLTF. Here the CDR3 DNA reads TGTGCCACCGGGACAGGGGGCTCTGGGGCCAACGTCCTGACTTTC.

The rearrangement joins TRBV6-5 to TRBJ1-1; D might be TRBD1 (6 bases). The germline gives CDR1 MNHEY, CDR2 SVGAGI. The CDR3 is 13 amino acids. V dropped 7 bases and J dropped 1 base, with 10 bases sitting between them. CDR3 sequence (DNA): TGTGCCAGCATGGACAGTAAGAACACTGAAGCTTTCTTT. This codes for CASMDSKNTEAFF.

The chain joins TRBV7-8 to TRBJ2-2; D is possibly TRBD2 (7 bases). The V end was cut by 6 bases, the J end by 4 bases, with 18 bases between. The CDR3 consists of 16 residues. Germline-derived CDR1 and CDR2 are SGHVS and FQNEAQ. The CDR3 bases are TGTGCCAGCAGGGGAAAGGGGGGGCTTAGCACCGGGGAGCTGTTTTTT. Residues: CASRGKGGLSTGELFF.

The chain couples TRBV6-6 to TRBJ1-5; possibly TRBD1 for D (6 bases). In germline, CDR1 is MNHNY, CDR2 SVGAGI (reference sequence). The CDR3 has 15 amino acids. The V end lost 4 bases, the J end lost 6 bases, and 16 bases lay between the germline ends. DNA of the CDR3: TGTGCCAGCAGTTTTAGTGAACAGGGATCTCAGCCCCAGCATTTT. Its translation: CASSFSEQGSQPQHF.

The gene calls are TRBV19 and TRBJ1-1, with 8 bases that match TRBD1. The trim removed 4 bases at V and 5 bases at J, leaving 6 bases unmatched. The CDR3 covers 14 residues. Germline values: CDR1 LNHDA, CDR2 SQIVND (reference sequence). CDR3 sequence reads: CASSRGQGLTEAFF. The CDR3 DNA is TGTGCCAGTAGTAGAGGACAGGGCTTAACTGAAGCTTTCTTT.